Included here is one T cell receptor (beta chain) sequence, with context. These data originate in a study of blood T cell repertoires in COVID-19. Study as a whole: Sources were T cells, B-cell-depleted T cells, or PBMCs; the material itself was cDNA or gDNA.

Germline values: CDR1 GTSNPN, CDR2 SVGIG (reference sequence). V trimming: 7 bases; J trimming: 0 bases; junction bases outside the gene matches: 3. The length of the CDR3 is 13 residues. Per the original data handling: The authors estimated nucleated cell counts from reference gene primer amplification. Produced via immunoSEQ multiplex PCR; TCRdb's table is partial and in-frame only. V and J calls and clone size follow that table, whereas D and trimming were derived from the DNA. The table includes 220,000 or so clones, about 88% detected once. The J gene is TRBJ2-3, the V gene TRBV30; 8 bases are a match to TRBD2. The sample consisted of peripheral blood. This clonotype was sampled from a woman aged 50 to 65 with COVID-19, enrolled during active disease. As DNA, the CDR3 is TGTGCCTACGGGGGGGACAGCACAGATACGCAGTATTTT. Translating gives CAYGGDSTDTQYF.